This TCR beta chain was recorded in a study of T cell responses to AZD1222 COVID-19 vaccine (dated by TCRdb to 2020 to 2022). Notes on the research overall: TCR sequencing was performed for roughly 250 trial participants, of whom some 200 were given two doses of AZD1222 and around 25 were given two doses of MenACWY control vaccine. Enrollment into the trials was organized by age into subgroups of 18-55, 56-69 and 70-plus years, and those subgroups contained about 160, 30 and 59 TCR-sequenced participants, respectively. Here is what the overall study found, with its caveats: Only 5 to 7 AZD1222 recipients were SARS-CoV-2 seropositive at baseline, limiting conclusions about previously exposed vaccinees. After two AZD1222 doses, spike-specific TCR breadth and depth were significantly higher than at day 0 and than in MenACWY recipients. In the small 56-69-year group, the increase in depth fell short of significance, most likely because of low power. No day 14 peak-response samples were available, so repertoires were characterized only after the peak T cell response. Most participants were white British and females outnumbered males, and the authors suggested that clonal diversity may have been underestimated. Reportedly, close to half of the unique spike-specific TCRs recognized epitopes lying outside the regions that are mutated in the B.1.351 and B.1.1.7 variants. CD4 TCRs associated with the vaccine covered the entire spike protein, and the dominant responses were in regions 160-218 and 743-854.

On this clone itself: This receptor's antigen is unknown. Base qualities are not at hand, and no much larger clone is one base apart.

The sample's time point label is to be understood as: baseline before first vaccination. The treatment or condition label on this specimen signifies: meningococcal conjugate vaccine given as trial control. Samples from vaccinated people were obtained from the UK trials COV001 and COV002, which included a single-blind randomized controlled phase 2/3 trial of AZD1222 (ChAdOx1 nCoV-19) in healthy adults. For TCRbeta chain sequencing, PBMC samples from trial participants were taken at day 0 and at day 28 after the second dose. The CDR3 regions of human TCRbeta chains were analyzed by immunosequencing. The source study handled its data this way. TCRs in the repertoires were compared against a reference library of SARS-CoV-2-specific TCRs that had been generated with the MIRA antigen-specificity platform. Breadth was defined as the fraction of unique TCRs that were SARS-CoV-2-associated, and depth was defined as the fraction of total T cells that were SARS-CoV-2-associated. Each spike-specific TCR was assigned to its reactive spike region and to a CD4 or CD8 class using the MIRA data. Log10-transformed breadth and depth values were compared by one-way ANOVA with Sidak's multiple comparisons tests. In TCRdb, the immuneACCESS table is reduced to in-frame sequences with V and J assigned. These tables do not hold every clone; where another copy was compared, an unresolved V gene accounts for under half, and the others remain unexplained. The DNA gave D and trimming, while V, J and clone size come from that table. Here the sample has approximately 110,000 clones; around 90% occur a single time. Of the sample, around 13% falls within the top ten clones.

Measured from the cysteine to the phenylalanine, the CDR3 is 15 residues long. Only CDR3 DNA remains: 45 bases, in frame from the first base. According to the germline V gene (reference sequence), CDR1 reads LGHDT and CDR2 reads YNNKEL. For this chain, trimming is 6 bases at the V end and 1 base at the J end, and the number of junction bases without a gene match is 1. Specimen: peripheral blood, collected on day 0 of MenACWY control vaccination. The V and J genes are TRBV3-1 (or the pseudogene TRBV3-2) and TRBJ2-2; 11 bases in the middle match TRBD2. The receptor's source is an adult in good health. The nucleotides read TGTGCCAGCAGAACTAGCGGGAGGAACACCGGGGAGCTGTTTTTT. It specifies CASRTSGRNTGELFF.